Described below is a single T cell receptor (beta chain) sequence and its context. Generated by immunoSEQ multiplex PCR, the TCRdb table keeps only in-frame clones and is missing some. The sample contains approximately 210,000 clones, about nine tenths of which appear only once. This entry is derived from a study of blood T cell repertoires in COVID-19. From germline, CDR1 is SGDLS and CDR2 YYNGEE. Trimming shortened V by 4 bases and J by 3 bases, and 11 bases separated the two germline ends. The CDR3 covers 13 residues. The chain recombines TRBV9 with TRBJ2-7; D gene uncertain. The sequence came from a man aged 30-40 years who had recovered from COVID-19. Sample: peripheral blood. For the CDR3, the DNA is TGTGCCAGCAGCCCCCACTCATTCTACGAGCAGTACTTC. Its protein product is CASSPHSFYEQYF.